The T cell receptor (beta chain) described here comes from a study of blood T cell repertoires in COVID-19. About the research overall: In each case, the material was cDNA or gDNA derived from T cells, B-cell-depleted T cells, or PBMCs.

The CDR3 has 16 amino acids. Germline loops: CDR1 SGHRS, CDR2 YFSETQ. V lost 0 bases and J lost 9; bases outside the gene matches: 8. In the original processing: Reference gene primer amplification in the assay estimated nucleated cell counts. TCRdb keeps only in-frame clones here, not all; method: immunoSEQ multiplex PCR. D and trimming come from the DNA, and the V and J calls and clone size come from that table. The sample shows a few hundred thousand clones, more than 70% of them seen only once. The rearrangement uses TRBV5-1 and TRBJ1-6, with 8 positions matching TRBD1. Specimen: peripheral blood. The origin of this receptor is a woman aged 45-65 years with COVID-19, enrolled during active disease. The CDR3 here is CASSLDSDRVGSPLHF. The CDR3, as DNA: TGCGCCAGCAGCTTGGACTCGGACAGGGTGGGTTCACCCCTCCACTTT. The full variable domain, rest sourced from reference TRBV5-1 and TRBJ1-6, is KAGVTQTPRYLIKTRGQQVTLSCSPISGHRSVSWYQQTPGQGLQFLFEYFSETQRNKGNFPGRFSGRQFSNSRSEMNVSTLELGDSALYLCASSLDSDRVGSPLHFGNGTRLTVT.